A selection of T cell receptor beta chains follows, all from one sample in a study of blood T cell repertoires in COVID-19. Produced via immunoSEQ multiplex PCR; TCRdb's table is partial and in-frame only. Seen here are around 250,000 clones, roughly 80% observed once, and the top ten hold about 5%. Sequencing used PBMCs or T cells enriched from blood (not recorded which). The source of these receptors is a man aged 40-55 years who had been exposed to COVID-19. CDR3s include the opening cysteine and the closing phenylalanine or tryptophan. The D gene is left open where the match is weak. Clone size is stated in some rows and not others, as once, few, many or a class when expanded.

J gene | D gene | V gene | clone size | CDR3 protein | CDR3 DNA
TRBJ2-2 | TRBD2 | TRBV9 | NA | CASSTGTTNTGELFF | TGTGCCAGCAGCACCGGGACTACGAACACCGGGGAGCTGTTTTTT
TRBJ2-3 | NA | TRBV11-3 | NA | CASSLTGDGTSRDTQYF | TGTGCCAGCAGCCTCACGGGAGACGGAACCTCGAGGGATACGCAGTATTTT
TRBJ2-3 | TRBD1 | TRBV5-1 | few | CASSPGTGRNTQYF | TGCGCCAGCAGCCCCGGGACAGGGAGAAATACGCAGTATTTT
TRBJ1-5 | TRBD1 | TRBV7-8 | few | CASSPQTGFRNQPQHF | TGTGCCAGCAGCCCCCAGACAGGGTTTCGCAATCAGCCCCAGCATTTT
TRBJ2-7 | TRBD2 | TRBV3-1/TRBV3-2 | NA | CASSQVVGGSSGRDEQYF | TGTGCCAGCAGCCAAGTCGTCGGGGGAAGTAGCGGGCGTGACGAGCAGTACTTC
TRBJ1-2 | TRBD1 | TRBV10-2 | few | CASSEWDRGLKLYTF | TGCGCCAGCAGTGAGTGGGACAGGGGGCTTAAGCTTTACACCTTC
TRBJ1-2 | TRBD1 | TRBV18 | NA | CASSRAGDSRLYGYTF | TGTGCCAGCTCCCGAGCCGGGGACAGCCGCCTCTATGGCTACACCTTC
TRBJ2-7 | TRBD1 | TRBV30 | NA | CAWRPLGTGRKQYF | TGTGCCTGGAGGCCACTTGGGACAGGGAGAAAGCAGTACTTC
TRBJ2-1 | NA | TRBV19 | NA | CASSRDSSYNEQFF | TGTGCCAGTAGCCGGGACTCCTCCTACAATGAGCAGTTCTTC
TRBJ2-1 | TRBD2 | TRBV7-9 | once | CASSFGTNNNEQFF | TGTGCCAGCAGCTTCGGGACTAATAACAATGAGCAGTTCTTC
TRBJ1-2 | TRBD1 | TRBV6-6 | NA | CASSYQDRGPYGYTF | TGTGCCAGCAGTTACCAGGACAGGGGTCCCTATGGCTACACCTTC
TRBJ2-7 | NA | TRBV11-2 | NA | CASSTGTHDREQYF | TGTGCCAGCAGCACCGGGACTCACGACCGCGAGCAGTACTTC
TRBJ1-2 | TRBD1 | TRBV6-5 | once | CASSYLQGAQGYTF | TGTGCCAGCAGTTACTTACAGGGGGCGCAGGGCTACACCTTC
TRBJ1-2 | NA | TRBV6-5 | NA | CASARTSEGYTF | TGTGCCAGTGCACGGACATCAGAGGGCTACACCTTC
TRBJ2-1 | TRBD2 | TRBV11-2 | NA | CASSLAAGGHNEQFF | TGTGCCAGCAGCTTAGCAGCGGGAGGGCATAATGAGCAGTTCTTC
TRBJ2-7 | NA | TRBV18 | NA | CASSRTTPYEQYF | TGTGCCAGCTCCCGGACTACTCCCTACGAGCAGTACTTC
TRBJ1-2 | TRBD1 | TRBV5-1 | NA | CASTPGRQGPNYGYTF | TGCGCCAGCACCCCCGGCCGACAGGGCCCTAACTATGGCTACACCTTC
TRBJ2-7 | TRBD2 | TRBV7-3 | many | CASSSTGGAGNEQYF | TGTGCCAGCAGCTCCACGGGAGGGGCGGGGAACGAGCAGTACTTC
TRBJ2-7 | TRBD2 | TRBV5-1 | NA | CASSLRLLADSYEQYF | TGCGCCAGCAGCTTGAGGTTACTAGCGGACTCTTACGAGCAGTACTTC
TRBJ2-5 | TRBD2 | TRBV3-1/TRBV3-2 | NA | CASSLRTPLAGEETQYF | TGTGCCAGCAGCCTCCGAACGCCTCTAGCGGGAGAAGAGACCCAGTACTTC
TRBJ1-5 | NA | TRBV2 | once | CASRDGRGIQPQHF | TGTGCCAGCAGAGACGGTAGGGGAATCCAGCCCCAGCATTTT
TRBJ1-1 | NA | TRBV14 | NA | CASSPLGLNTEAFF | TGTGCCAGCAGCCCCCTGGGCTTGAACACTGAAGCTTTCTTT
TRBJ2-1 | NA | TRBV29-1 | NA | CSVGSQNTNNEQFF | TGCAGCGTTGGGTCTCAGAACACCAACAATGAGCAGTTCTTC
TRBJ2-1 | TRBD2 | TRBV6-1 | NA | CASSDTSGSSYNEQFF | TGTGCCAGCAGTGATACTAGCGGGAGCTCCTACAATGAGCAGTTCTTC
TRBJ2-1 | TRBD2 | TRBV2 | NA | CASNNGRTSFDEQFF | TGTGCCAGCAACAACGGAAGGACTAGTTTCGATGAGCAGTTCTTC
TRBJ2-4 | TRBD1 | TRBV5-5 | NA | CASSPPGQGVQYF | TGTGCCAGCAGCCCACCGGGACAGGGTGTTCAGTACTTC
TRBJ1-5 | TRBD1 | TRBV6-5 | NA | CATGGRPRAQHF | TGTGCCACAGGGGGCCGCCCAAGGGCCCAGCATTTT
TRBJ2-7 | TRBD1 | TRBV28 | NA | CASRPSQGAFYEQYF | TGTGCCAGCAGACCCTCGCAGGGGGCGTTTTACGAGCAGTACTTC
TRBJ2-4 | TRBD2 | TRBV11-3 | few | CASSLSLAADIQYF | TGTGCCAGCAGCTTATCCCTAGCGGCAGACATTCAGTACTTC
TRBJ2-5 | NA | TRBV28 | NA | CASSEQEMRETQYF | TGTGCCAGCAGCGAACAGGAGATGAGGGAGACCCAGTACTTC
TRBJ2-7 | TRBD2 | TRBV5-1 | NA | CASRKETGTSSHSYEQYF | TGCGCCAGCAGGAAAGAAACCGGGACTAGCAGCCACTCCTACGAGCAGTACTTC
TRBJ1-6 | TRBD1 | TRBV3-1/TRBV3-2 | NA | CASSQAGGGSPLHF | TGTGCCAGCAGCCAAGCAGGGGGTGGTTCACCCCTCCACTTT
TRBJ1-3 | NA | TRBV7-7 | NA | CASSQGSPGSGTIYF | TGTGCTAGCAGCCAGGGTAGCCCCGGGTCGGGCACCATATATTTT
TRBJ2-5 | NA | TRBV12-3/TRBV12-4 | NA | CASTQGGTQYF | TGTGCCAGCACGCAGGGAGGGACCCAGTACTTC
TRBJ2-6 | NA | TRBV2 | NA | CASEKSLGANVLTF | TGTGCCAGCGAGAAGTCGCTCGGGGCCAACGTCCTGACTTTC